This T cell receptor (beta chain) comes out of a study of shared clonotypes between healthy human individuals. The protocol was immunoSEQ multiplex PCR, while the TCRdb copy is restricted to in-frame clones and leaves out a portion. The repertoire holds about 1.1 million clones, with about four fifths as singletons. V was clipped by 1 base and J by 0 bases, with 16 bases between them. The CDR3 is 19 amino acids. The germline V gene encodes CDR1 SGHTA and CDR2 FQGTGA. This clone was seen only once. This sequence was found in a man between 18 and 35 years old in good health. Some clones in this sample may be carry-over from other donors' samples. This chain connects TRBV7-3 to TRBJ2-6, with a tentative D call TRBD2 (5 bases). What was sequenced was memory CD4+ T cells from PBMCs. Subset indicated: CD45RA-negative fraction. The CDR3 is CASSLIPRPRGSGANVLTF. The DNA of the CDR3 is TGTGCCAGCAGCTTAATCCCCCGGCCCCGGGGCTCTGGGGCCAACGTCCTGACTTTC.